Listed here are 5 T cell receptor beta chains from one sample, sequenced in a study of T cell repertoires in cytomegalovirus infection. TCRdb reanalysed the reads using MiXCR and keeps one entry per CDR3 protein. Of about 250,000 distinct CDR3 sequences in the sample, 15% to 20% were seen once. The sample comprised CD8+ T cells from PBMCs. The receptors derive from a human donor in good health (CMV status not recorded). Some clones in this sample may be carry-over from other donors' samples.

The genes are TRBV20-1 and TRBJ1-5; D gene uncertain. The V end was cut by 6 bases, the J end by 0 bases, with 18 bases between. In germline, CDR1 is DFQATT, CDR2 SNEGSKA (reference sequence). The CDR3 spans 16 residues. The CDR3 here is CSARRAPAGSNQPQHF. In nucleotides, the CDR3 is TGCAGTGCCAGGAGAGCCCCGGCGGGTAGCAATCAGCCCCAGCATTTT.

The CDR3 is CASRPGTGGIRDSNQPQHF. CDR3 DNA sequence: TGTGCCAGCAGACCCGGGACAGGGGGCATTCGGGATAGCAATCAGCCCCAGCATTTT. V is TRBV6-6 and J is TRBJ1-5, with 12 bases that match TRBD1. The germline V gene has CDR1 MNHNY and CDR2 SVGAGI (reference sequence). This CDR3 comprises 19 residues. Trimming took 6 bases from V and 0 from J; bases not matched to a gene: 12.

This clonotype was observed a few times. The V and J genes are TRBV4-2 and TRBJ1-1; no clear D gene. The CDR3 extends over 16 amino acids. Trimming stripped 0 bases from V and 5 bases from J, with 16 bases between. From germline, CDR1 is LGHNA and CDR2 YNFKEQ. The CDR3 loop is CASSQDAAGLGTEAFF. The DNA of the CDR3 is TGTGCCAGCAGCCAAGATGCGGCCGGGTTGGGGACTGAAGCTTTCTTT.

This clonotype was detected ten times or more. This chain joins TRBV7-2 and TRBJ1-1; no firm D call. Germline loops: CDR1 SGHTA, CDR2 FQGNSA. Trimming took 3 bases from V and 2 from J, leaving 13 bases between them. The CDR3 runs to 15 residues. The CDR3 sequence is CASSFFGPSNTEAFF. CDR3 bases: TGTGCCAGCAGCTTCTTCGGACCAAGTAACACTGAAGCTTTCTTT.

The rearrangement links TRBV7-2 to TRBJ2-7; D uncertain. This CDR3 is built from 14 residues. Germline assignment: CDR1 SGHTA and CDR2 FQGNSA. V was shortened by 7 bases and J by 6 bases, with 19 bases between the two germline ends. CDR3 bases: TGTGCCAGCACAGCTGACCCGGGCACTGGCGAGCAGTACTTC. Translating it yields CASTADPGTGEQYF.